Described below is a single T cell receptor beta chain sequence and its context. The antigen remains undetermined. The making of cDNA relied on 5'RACE with 10-nucleotide random UMIs. Using its own MiXCR run on the 5' RACE reads, TCRdb lists one record per CDR3 protein. The table has roughly 53,000 distinct CDR3 sequences, 8% to 9% seen once. The time point denotes: longitudinal time-point 3. It was from 2 million PBMCs stored at -80 C that the unsorted libraries were obtained. This sample is part of a study of neurological immune-mediated disorders. Whole-study results and caveats: The highest TCR clonal expansion occurred in HTLV-1-associated myelopathy; multiple sclerosis fell below healthy controls. CDR3 amino acid sequences of expanded clones were not shared across subjects, a result suggesting private repertoires in all groups.

V shed 2 bases and J shed 0 bases, with 17 bases lying between them. The CDR3 is 18 residues long. The germline gives CDR1 SGHTA, CDR2 FQGNSA. The sequencing sample was made of PBMCs. This sequence originates from a woman in her thirties or forties in good health. The chain joins TRBV7-2 to TRBJ2-1, with D possibly matching TRBD1 (7 bases). The CDR3 loop is CASSLPFWRGPSYNEQFF. DNA of the CDR3: TGTGCCAGCAGCTTACCATTTTGGAGGGGGCCCTCCTACAATGAGCAGTTCTTC.